Below are 19 T cell receptor beta chains sequenced from a single sample in a study of cytomegalovirus exposure and HLA in healthy donors. Primers for the PCR totalled 60 Vbeta and 13 Jbeta. TCRdb's copy holds only in-frame clones and misses some; the assay was immunoSEQ multiplex PCR. The sample lists 100,000 to 150,000 clones, about three quarters occurring once. Sample: PBMCs. These receptors came from a young woman in good health and CMV-seronegative.

V and J are TRBV7-2 and TRBJ2-7; D might be TRBD1 (6 bases). CDR1 SGHTA and CDR2 FQGNSA come from the germline V gene. V was cut by 1 base and J by 3 bases, with 10 bases left in between. This CDR3 contains 14 residues. CDR3 DNA sequence: TGTGCCAGCAGCTTAGGGGACAAGTTCTACGAGCAGTACTTC. The encoded protein is CASSLGDKFYEQYF.

The V and J genes are TRBV6-6 and TRBJ1-1; 9 positions agree with TRBD1. The CDR3 has 14 residues. The V gene end was trimmed by 2 bases and the J gene end by 6 bases; junction bases not matched to a gene: 4. Germline V lookup: CDR1 MNHNY, CDR2 SVGAGI (reference sequence). The chain's CDR3 is CASSYPDRGAEAFF. CDR3 nucleotide sequence: TGTGCCAGCAGTTACCCTGACAGGGGGGCTGAAGCTTTCTTT.

The rearrangement uses TRBV30 and TRBJ1-1, with D perhaps TRBD1 (5 bases). Trimming shortened V by 2 bases and J by 4 bases, and 17 bases separated the two germline ends. The CDR3 contains 15 residues. The germline gives CDR1 GTSNPN, CDR2 SVGIG (reference sequence). The CDR3 DNA is TGTGCCTGGAGTTCTTTTTTAGGGGTTCGCACTGAAGCTTTCTTT. It is translated as CAWSSFLGVRTEAFF.

The chain recombines TRBV14 with TRBJ2-7; 9 bases are a match to TRBD1. V lost 3 bases to trimming and J lost 12 bases; unmatched junction nucleotides: 6. This CDR3 region has 12 residues. Germline V gene lookup returns CDR1 SGHDN and CDR2 FVKESK. CDR3 sequence: CASSQGTGKGYF. The CDR3 DNA reads TGTGCCAGCAGCCAGGGGACAGGGAAAGGGTACTTC. The full variable domain, completed using reference TRBV14 and TRBJ2-7, is EAGVTQFPSHSVIEKGQTVTLRCDPISGHDNLYWYRRVMGKEIKFLLHFVKESKQDESGMPNNRFLAERTGGTYSTLKVQPAELEDSGVYFCASSQGTGKGYFGPGTRLTVT.

This clone is judged medium-sized. V is TRBV4-1 and J is TRBJ2-7, with 8 positions matching TRBD2. V shed 4 bases and J 2 bases; nucleotides not matched to a gene: 7. This CDR3 comprises 15 residues. The germline V gene encodes CDR1 MGHRA and CDR2 YSYEKL. CDR3 in DNA: TGCGCCAGCAGCCCCCTGGCGGGAGGTCCCTACGAGCAGTACTTC. Translation: CASSPLAGGPYEQYF.

V is TRBV6-5 and J is TRBJ1-1, with D unresolved. The CDR3 runs 12 residues. V was pared by 4 bases and J by 10 bases, with 13 bases between. Per the germline V gene, CDR1 is MNHEY and CDR2 is SVGAGI. The DNA for the CDR3 is TGTGCCAGCAGTTTATTGTGGGAGGCAGCTTTCTTT. This codes for CASSLLWEAAFF.

The V and J genes are TRBV7-8 and TRBJ2-7, with TRBD1 identical over 9 bases. The CDR3 runs to 17 residues. J gave up 3 bases and V 5 bases, and 14 bases lay outside the gene matches. Germline CDR1 SGHVS, CDR2 FQNEAQ. This CDR3 reads CASSGRTGTGPFYEQYF. The CDR3 nucleotides read TGTGCCAGCAGCGGGAGGACGGGGACAGGGCCGTTCTACGAGCAGTACTTC.

V gene TRBV13 combines with J gene TRBJ2-1, with 8 bases aligning to TRBD2. The V gene end was trimmed by 2 bases and the J gene end by 7 bases; junction bases not matched to a gene: 13. This CDR3 is built from 17 residues. Germline-derived CDR1 and CDR2 are PRHDT and FYEKMQ (reference sequence). CDR3 amino acids: CASSLHPYVSGGNEQFF. CDR3 bases: TGTGCCAGCAGCTTACATCCCTACGTCTCGGGGGGGAATGAGCAGTTCTTC. The variable domain in full, completed from reference TRBV13 and TRBJ2-1, reads AAGVIQSPRHLIKEKRETATLKCYPIPRHDTVYWYQQGPGQDPQFLISFYEKMQSDKGSIPDRFSAQQFSDYHSELNMSSLELGDSALYFCASSLHPYVSGGNEQFFGPGTRLTVL.

The genes are TRBV19 and TRBJ1-1, with 8 bases lining up with TRBD1. This CDR3 has 14 residues. Germline V CDR1 and CDR2: LNHDA, SQIVND (reference sequence). The trim removed 5 bases at V and 4 bases at J, leaving 6 bases unmatched. As DNA, the CDR3 is TGTGCCAGTAGTTCACCGGACAGGGCCACTGAAGCTTTCTTT. Its protein product is CASSSPDRATEAFF. The whole variable domain, remainder taken from reference TRBV19 and TRBJ1-1, is DGGITQSPKYLFRKEGQNVTLSCEQNLNHDAMYWYRQDPGQGLRLIYYSQIVNDFQKGDIAEGYSVSREKKESFPLTVTSAQKNPTAFYLCASSSPDRATEAFFGQGTRLTVV.

V and J are TRBV5-4 and TRBJ1-1, with a tentative D call TRBD1 (5 bases). The germline CDR1 and CDR2 sequences are SGHNT and YYREEE (reference sequence). CDR3 length: 13 amino acids. V was shortened by 6 bases and J by 3 bases, with 12 bases between the two germline ends. The CDR3: CASTKKGDTEAFF. CDR3 sequence (DNA): TGTGCCAGCACCAAAAAAGGGGACACTGAAGCTTTCTTT.

The chain couples TRBV7-2 to TRBJ2-2; 14 bases are shared with TRBD2. The germline gives CDR1 SGHTA, CDR2 FQGNSA. The CDR3 covers 15 residues. V trimming: 7 bases; J trimming: 7 bases; junction bases outside the gene matches: 5. The CDR3 coding sequence is TGTGCCAGCACCCCGGGACTAGCGGGAGTCGGGGAGCTGTTTTTT. Translated: CASTPGLAGVGELFF.

This chain joins TRBV16 and TRBJ1-3; no definite D call. This CDR3 has 15 amino acids. Trimming left V 4 bases short and J 0 bases short, with 10 bases between. Germline V lookup: CDR1 KGHSY, CDR2 FQNENV. The CDR3 nucleotides read TGTGCCAGCAGCCCTACCCTCCTCTCTGGAAACACCATATATTTT. This translates into CASSPTLLSGNTIYF.

V is TRBV6-1 and J is TRBJ2-5, with 7 nucleotides matching TRBD1. V shed 10 bases, J shed 5 bases, and the junction held 7 bases outside the gene matches. The length of the CDR3 is 12 residues. Germline values: CDR1 MNHNS, CDR2 SASEGT. The CDR3 nucleotides read TGTGCCACCTCGAGACAGGGCGAGACCCAGTACTTC. This codes for CATSRQGETQYF.

This clone appeared once. This rearrangement joins TRBV18 to TRBJ1-2; TRBD1 is a possible D gene (5 bases). V was shortened by 3 bases and J by 6 bases, with 11 bases between the two germline ends. The CDR3 is made up of 13 amino acids. CDR1 is KGHSH and CDR2 is LQKENI in the germline V gene. Here the CDR3 reads CASSPSREDGYTF. The CDR3 region has the DNA TGTGCCAGCTCACCCTCCAGGGAGGATGGCTACACCTTC.

This clone has just a few counts. The chain carries TRBV5-1 and TRBJ1-1, with TRBD1 matching over 7 bases. In germline, CDR1 is SGHRS, CDR2 YFSETQ. V dropped 2 bases and J dropped 6; count of bases not matched to a gene: 7. This CDR3 has 14 amino acids. CDR3 residues: CASSLDRVSSEAFF. The CDR3 nucleotides read TGCGCCAGCAGCTTAGACAGGGTTAGTTCTGAAGCTTTCTTT.

The CDR3 loop is CASREGGGRETQYF. The CDR3 bases are TGTGCCAGCAGGGAGGGGGGAGGGAGAGAGACCCAGTACTTC. This chain uses TRBV6-5 with TRBJ2-5; D is perhaps TRBD2 (7 bases). V dropped 6 bases and J dropped 4 bases, with 15 bases sitting between them. The CDR3 contains 14 residues. CDR1 and CDR2 (germline): MNHEY, SVGAGI.

The CDR3 loop reads CASSATRQGTEAFF. In DNA, the CDR3 is TGCGCCAGCAGTGCTACCAGACAGGGGACTGAAGCTTTCTTT. The chain employs TRBV10-1 and TRBJ1-1; 8 positions match TRBD1. The germline V gene encodes CDR1 WNHNN and CDR2 SYGVQD (reference sequence). V was clipped by 4 bases and J by 5 bases; unmatched bases: 6. This CDR3 is 14 amino acids long.

The V and J genes are TRBV19 and TRBJ2-1; 9 bases match TRBD2. J was trimmed by 7 bases and V by 0 bases; bases with no gene match: 7. There are 16 residues in the CDR3. CDR1 is LNHDA and CDR2 is SQIVND in the germline V gene (reference sequence). The CDR3 loop reads CASSIEGGGRGNEQFF. The CDR3 DNA follows: TGTGCCAGTAGTATAGAGGGGGGCGGGAGGGGTAATGAGCAGTTCTTC.

This clone was seen only a few times. The CDR3 region is CASSLVSGITNEKLFF. The CDR3 region has the DNA TGTGCCAGCAGCTTAGTATCAGGGATTACTAATGAAAAACTGTTTTTT. The rearrangement links TRBV7-9 to TRBJ1-4; D is perhaps TRBD1 (5 bases). The V end lost 1 base, the J end lost 2 bases, and 11 bases lay between the germline ends. CDR3 length: 16 residues. CDR1 and CDR2 (germline): SEHNR, FQNEAQ (reference sequence).